This T cell receptor (beta chain) was retrieved from a study of T cells in localized non-small cell lung cancer. Overall study findings and caveats: Sequencing covered just one tumor region, so heterogeneity cannot be ruled out. A raised T cell density in blood coincided with lengthier overall survival. Clonality peaked in uninvolved adjacent lung rather than tumor. Within adjacent lung there appeared a median roughly 60 of the top 100 tumor clones.

Comment on this clone: As yet, its antigen is unknown.

Some clones are missing from TCRdb's copy, which holds only in-frame ones; the method was immunoSEQ multiplex PCR. The data show 15,000 to 20,000 clones, roughly 87% seen once. V was clipped by 2 bases and J by 4 bases, with 5 bases between them. Germline V CDR1 and CDR2: MNHEY, SVGAGI. The CDR3 is 12 amino acids. This clonotype was obtained from a male donor at least 60 years old with stage I lung adenocarcinoma. The source material was peripheral blood, sampled before any cancer treatment. This chain connects TRBV6-5 to TRBJ1-2, with D uncertain. CDR3 protein: CASSYGIYGYTF. CDR3 nucleotide sequence: TGTGCCAGCAGTTACGGGATCTATGGCTACACCTTC.